Listed here are 8 T cell receptor beta chains from one sample, sequenced in a study of CD8+ T cells in alopecia areata. As to treatment: oral pan-JAK inhibitor, 5-10 mg twice daily. TCR sequencing used cDNA made by reverse transcription of extracted RNA. Clones were sequenced by immunoSEQ multiplex PCR, and TCRdb holds only the in-frame ones, with some missing. The data show around 120,000 clones, about 61% seen once. The source material was CD8+ T cells sorted from blood, sampled at week 4, from a patient treated with tofacitinib. The receptors stem from a human donor with alopecia areata.

This clone was seen more than once but under ten times. The chain couples TRBV30 to TRBJ1-1, with D unclear. The CDR3 is made up of 13 amino acids. In germline, CDR1 is GTSNPN, CDR2 SVGIG (reference sequence). V lost 0 bases and J lost 3, with 8 bases in between. The CDR3 DNA reads TGTGCCTGGAGTGTTACATGGGACACTGAAGCTTTCTTT. It translates to CAWSVTWDTEAFF. Using reference TRBV30 and TRBJ1-1 for the parts outside the CDR3, the full variable domain is SQTIHQWPATLVQPVGSPLSLECTVEGTSNPNLYWYRQAAGRGLQLLFYSVGIGQISSEVPQNLSASRPQDRQFILSSKKLLLSDSGFYLCAWSVTWDTEAFFGQGTRLTVV.

The chain couples TRBV30 to TRBJ1-2; no clear D gene. Trimming shortened V by 2 bases and J by 6 bases, and 7 bases separated the two germline ends. This CDR3 spans 11 amino acids. Germline V lookup: CDR1 GTSNPN, CDR2 SVGIG (reference sequence). CDR3 protein: CAWSHGNGYTF. For the CDR3, the DNA is TGTGCCTGGAGTCATGGGAATGGCTACACCTTC.

The gene calls are TRBV7-9 and TRBJ2-2; 9 bases match TRBD2. CDR3 size: 18 residues. Germline CDR1 reads SEHNR; CDR2 reads FQNEAQ (reference sequence). Trimming cost V 4 bases and J 2 bases; bases outside gene matches: 11. The CDR3 DNA reads as TGTGCCAGCAGCTCCAATAGCGGGGGAAGATCTAACACCGGGGAGCTGTTTTTT. This gives the protein CASSSNSGGRSNTGELFF.

In this sample, this clone turned up a few times. The chain links TRBV11-2 to TRBJ2-3; 11 positions agree with TRBD2. This CDR3 region has 15 residues. Germline values: CDR1 SGHAT, CDR2 FQNNGV. Trimming at V came to 3 bases and at J to 6 bases, leaving 5 bases not matched to a gene. Written as DNA, the CDR3 is TGTGCCAGCAGCTTTAGCGGGGGGGCCGGTGATACGCAGTATTTT. Residues: CASSFSGGAGDTQYF.

CDR3 nucleotides: TGTGCCTGGAGGCAGGGACCGGTCTACGAGCAGTACTTC. Translated, it gives CAWRQGPVYEQYF. The chain carries TRBV30 and TRBJ2-7; TRBD1 or TRBD2 may be the D gene (5 bases each). V lost 3 bases, J lost 3 bases, and 12 bases lay in between. Germline CDR1 reads GTSNPN; CDR2 reads SVGIG (reference sequence). This CDR3 contains 13 residues. Combining the CDR3 with reference TRBV30 and TRBJ2-7 gives the whole variable domain SQTIHQWPATLVQPVGSPLSLECTVEGTSNPNLYWYRQAAGRGLQLLFYSVGIGQISSEVPQNLSASRPQDRQFILSSKKLLLSDSGFYLCAWRQGPVYEQYFGPGTRLTVT.

This chain links TRBV30 with TRBJ1-1; D not certain. Germline V CDR1 and CDR2: GTSNPN, SVGIG (reference sequence). The CDR3 covers 14 residues. V shed 3 bases and J shed 4 bases, with 15 bases lying between them. The CDR3 sequence: CAWRGSGRATEAFF. The CDR3 DNA sequence: TGTGCCTGGAGGGGCAGCGGTAGGGCCACTGAAGCTTTCTTT.

The chain couples TRBV25-1 to TRBJ1-1; D unresolved. Per germline, CDR1 MGHDK and CDR2 SYGVNS. CDR3 length equals 13 residues. The ends were cut back, 1 base at V and 3 bases at J, with 6 bases in the middle. CDR3 protein: CASSESDYTEAFF. The CDR3 nucleotides read TGTGCCAGCAGTGAATCCGATTACACTGAAGCTTTCTTT.

This clone was found a few times. The chain couples TRBV28 to TRBJ1-1; D perhaps matches TRBD1 (5 bases). The CDR3 runs 13 residues. CDR1 is MDHEN and CDR2 is SYDVKM in the germline V gene. V lost 3 bases to trimming and J lost 8 bases, with 13 bases between them. The CDR3 region has the DNA TGTGCCAGCAGTTTCTGGAGAGGGGCGGAAGCTTTCTTT. It is translated as CASSFWRGAEAFF.